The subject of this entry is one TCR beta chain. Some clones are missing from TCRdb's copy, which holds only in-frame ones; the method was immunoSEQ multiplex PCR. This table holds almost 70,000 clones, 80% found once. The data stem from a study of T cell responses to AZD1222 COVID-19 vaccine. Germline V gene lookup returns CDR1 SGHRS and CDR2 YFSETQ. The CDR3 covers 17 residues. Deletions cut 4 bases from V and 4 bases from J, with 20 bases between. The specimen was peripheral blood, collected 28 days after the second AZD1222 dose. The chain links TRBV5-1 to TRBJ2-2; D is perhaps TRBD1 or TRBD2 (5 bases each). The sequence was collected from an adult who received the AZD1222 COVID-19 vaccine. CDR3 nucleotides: TGCGCCAGCAGCCCCTTAACGAGGGGAGCTTTCACCGGGGAGCTGTTTTTT. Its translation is CASSPLTRGAFTGELFF.